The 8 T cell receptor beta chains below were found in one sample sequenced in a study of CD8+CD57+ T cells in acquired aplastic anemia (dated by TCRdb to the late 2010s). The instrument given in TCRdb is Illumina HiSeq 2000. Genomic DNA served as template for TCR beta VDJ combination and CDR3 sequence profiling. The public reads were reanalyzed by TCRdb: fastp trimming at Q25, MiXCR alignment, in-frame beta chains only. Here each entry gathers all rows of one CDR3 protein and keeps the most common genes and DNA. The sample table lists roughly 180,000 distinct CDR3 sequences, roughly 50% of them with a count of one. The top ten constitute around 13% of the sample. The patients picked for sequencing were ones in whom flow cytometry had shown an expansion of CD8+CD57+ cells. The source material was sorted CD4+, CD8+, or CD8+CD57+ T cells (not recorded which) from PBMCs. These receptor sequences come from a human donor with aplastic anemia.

The CDR3 DNA is TGTGCCAGCAGTGATGACGAGCAGTACTTC. Translating it yields CASSDDEQYF. The chain recombines TRBV6-1 with TRBJ2-7; D gene unclear. The CDR3 is 10 amino acids. Germline lookup yields CDR1 MNHNS and CDR2 SASEGT. Trimming took 3 bases from V and 5 from J, leaving 2 bases between them.

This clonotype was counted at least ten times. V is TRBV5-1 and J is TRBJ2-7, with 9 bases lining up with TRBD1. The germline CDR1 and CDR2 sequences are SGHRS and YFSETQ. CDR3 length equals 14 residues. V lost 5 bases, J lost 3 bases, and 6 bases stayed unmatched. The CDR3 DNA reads TGCGCCAGCAGTCCCGGGACAGGGTACTACGAGCAGTACTTC. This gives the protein CASSPGTGYYEQYF. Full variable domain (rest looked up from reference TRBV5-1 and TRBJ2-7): KAGVTQTPRYLIKTRGQQVTLSCSPISGHRSVSWYQQTPGQGLQFLFEYFSETQRNKGNFPGRFSGRQFSNSRSEMNVSTLELGDSALYLCASSPGTGYYEQYFGPGTRLTVT.

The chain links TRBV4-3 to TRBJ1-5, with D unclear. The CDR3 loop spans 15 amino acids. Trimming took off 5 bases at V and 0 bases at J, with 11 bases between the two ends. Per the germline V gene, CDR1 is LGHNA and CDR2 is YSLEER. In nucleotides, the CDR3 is TGCGCCAGCAGCGCCGGGGAGATTAGCAATCAGCCCCAGCATTTT. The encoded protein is CASSAGEISNQPQHF.

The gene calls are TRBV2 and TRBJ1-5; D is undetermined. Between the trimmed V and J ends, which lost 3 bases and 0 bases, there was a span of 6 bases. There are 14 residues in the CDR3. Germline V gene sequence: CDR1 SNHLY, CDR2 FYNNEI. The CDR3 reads CASSDRNSNQPQHF. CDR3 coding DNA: TGTGCCAGCAGTGATAGGAATAGCAATCAGCCCCAGCATTTT. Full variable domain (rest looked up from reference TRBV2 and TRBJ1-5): EPEVTQTPSHQVTQMGQEVILRCVPISNHLYFYWYRQILGQKVEFLVSFYNNEISEKSEIFDDQFSVERPDGSNFTLKIRSTKLEDSAMYFCASSDRNSNQPQHFGDGTRLSIL.

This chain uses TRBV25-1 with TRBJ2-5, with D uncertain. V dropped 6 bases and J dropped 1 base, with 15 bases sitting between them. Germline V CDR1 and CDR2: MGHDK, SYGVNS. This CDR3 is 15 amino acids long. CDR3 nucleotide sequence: TGTGCCAGCAGCCCAGGCGCGGCCTTCCAAGAGACCCAGTACTTC. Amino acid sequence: CASSPGAAFQETQYF.

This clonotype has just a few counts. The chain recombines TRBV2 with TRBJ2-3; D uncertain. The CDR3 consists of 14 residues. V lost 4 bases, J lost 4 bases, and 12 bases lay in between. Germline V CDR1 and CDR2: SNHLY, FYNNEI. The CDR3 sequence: CASSGAPLADTQYF. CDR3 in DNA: TGTGCCAGCAGTGGAGCCCCTTTGGCAGATACGCAGTATTTT.

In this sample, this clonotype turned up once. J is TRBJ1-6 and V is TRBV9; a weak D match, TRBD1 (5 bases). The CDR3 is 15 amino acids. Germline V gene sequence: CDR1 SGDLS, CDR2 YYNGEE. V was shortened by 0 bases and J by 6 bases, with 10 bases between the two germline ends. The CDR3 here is CASSVETGVNSPLHF. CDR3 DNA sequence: TGTGCCAGCAGCGTAGAAACAGGAGTTAATTCACCCCTCCACTTT.

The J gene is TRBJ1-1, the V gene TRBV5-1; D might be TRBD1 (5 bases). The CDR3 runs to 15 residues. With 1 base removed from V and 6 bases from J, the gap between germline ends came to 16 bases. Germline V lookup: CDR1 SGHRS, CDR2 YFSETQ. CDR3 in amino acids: CASSLRGSSGAEAFF. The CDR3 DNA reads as TGCGCCAGCAGCTTGCGGGGCAGTAGCGGCGCTGAAGCTTTCTTT.